These T cell receptor beta chains were read from a single sample in a study of neurological immune-mediated disorders. MiXCR was run by TCRdb on the 5' RACE reads, yielding one entry per CDR3 protein. The table has more than 45,000 distinct CDR3 sequences, about a tenth seen once; the top ten hold around 20%. Sequencing was carried out using PBMCs. Every receptor here comes from a woman aged 35 to 49 with HTLV-1-associated myelopathy (HAM/TSP). Both conserved end residues are part of each CDR3. The order of the fields is J gene, V gene, CDR3 length, D gene, clone size, CDR3 protein, CDR3 DNA. The D gene is left open where the match is weak. Expanded clones are given a class, and other clones once, few, many or no size at all.

j_gene: TRBJ1-5
v_gene: TRBV18
len: 15
d_gene: .
abundance: many
CDR3aa: CASSPSSKGDQPQHF
CDR3nt: TGTGCCAGCTCACCTTCCTCTAAGGGGGATCAGCCCCAGCATTTT

j_gene: TRBJ2-1
v_gene: TRBV5-1
len: 16
d_gene: .
abundance: .
CDR3aa: CASSLRGTVTYNEQFF
CDR3nt: TGCGCCAGCAGCTTGAGGGGGACGGTAACCTACAATGAGCAGTTCTTC

j_gene: TRBJ2-2
v_gene: TRBV25-1
len: 14
d_gene: TRBD1
abundance: many
CDR3aa: CASSRGQGWGELFF
CDR3nt: TGTGCCAGCAGTAGAGGACAGGGCTGGGGGGAGCTGTTTTTT

j_gene: TRBJ2-2
v_gene: TRBV12-3/TRBV12-4
len: 17
d_gene: .
abundance: many
CDR3aa: CASSPHPLGADTGELFF
CDR3nt: TGTGCCAGCAGTCCCCACCCCCTGGGGGCGGACACCGGGGAGCTGTTTTTT

j_gene: TRBJ2-5
v_gene: TRBV7-3
len: 13
d_gene: .
abundance: many
CDR3aa: CASSLTQEETQYF
CDR3nt: TGTGCCAGCAGCTTAACACAGGAAGAGACCCAGTACTTC

j_gene: TRBJ1-1
v_gene: TRBV5-1
len: 14
d_gene: .
abundance: many
CDR3aa: CASSLDVGGTEAFF
CDR3nt: TGCGCCAGCAGCTTGGATGTAGGGGGCACTGAAGCTTTCTTT

j_gene: TRBJ2-7
v_gene: TRBV20-1
len: 12
d_gene: .
abundance: many
CDR3aa: CSAIAPSYEQYF
CDR3nt: TGCAGTGCCATAGCGCCTTCCTACGAGCAGTACTTC

j_gene: TRBJ2-1
v_gene: TRBV29-1
len: 16
d_gene: TRBD2
abundance: many
CDR3aa: CSVEDSGGRPYNEQFF
CDR3nt: TGCAGCGTTGAGGATAGCGGGGGGCGGCCCTACAATGAGCAGTTCTTC

j_gene: TRBJ2-7
v_gene: TRBV5-1
len: 14
d_gene: .
abundance: many
CDR3aa: CASSLRVYSYEQYF
CDR3nt: TGCGCCAGCAGCTTGCGGGTATACTCCTACGAGCAGTACTTC

j_gene: TRBJ2-3
v_gene: TRBV19
len: 13
d_gene: .
abundance: few
CDR3aa: CASEGRSTDTQYF
CDR3nt: TGTGCCAGTGAAGGGAGAAGCACAGATACGCAGTATTTT

j_gene: TRBJ1-5
v_gene: TRBV7-9
len: 15
d_gene: .
abundance: many
CDR3aa: CASSFGVGRNQPQHF
CDR3nt: TGTGCCAGCAGCTTCGGGGTCGGGAGGAATCAGCCCCAGCATTTT

j_gene: TRBJ2-7
v_gene: TRBV29-1
len: 14
d_gene: .
abundance: many
CDR3aa: CSVQWDLLSYEQYF
CDR3nt: TGCAGCGTCCAGTGGGACTTGCTATCCTACGAGCAGTACTTC

j_gene: TRBJ2-7
v_gene: TRBV6-2/TRBV6-3
len: 14
d_gene: TRBD1
abundance: many
CDR3aa: CASSFLGQSYEQYF
CDR3nt: TGTGCCAGCAGTTTTTTGGGACAGTCCTACGAGCAGTACTTC

j_gene: TRBJ1-1
v_gene: TRBV5-5
len: 13
d_gene: .
abundance: many
CDR3aa: CASSFTGNTEAFF
CDR3nt: TGTGCCAGCAGCTTTACAGGGAACACTGAAGCTTTCTTT

j_gene: TRBJ1-1
v_gene: TRBV20-1
len: 13
d_gene: TRBD1
abundance: few
CDR3aa: CSARLDRATEAFF
CDR3nt: TGCAGTGCCAGACTCGACAGGGCCACTGAAGCTTTCTTT

j_gene: TRBJ1-1
v_gene: TRBV7-3
len: 15
d_gene: .
abundance: many
CDR3aa: CASSPGQGWGTEAFF
CDR3nt: TGTGCCAGCAGCCCCGGCCAGGGGTGGGGAACTGAAGCTTTCTTT

j_gene: TRBJ2-7
v_gene: TRBV14
len: 11
d_gene: .
abundance: many
CDR3aa: CASSDTYEQYF
CDR3nt: TGTGCCAGCAGCGATACCTACGAGCAGTACTTC

j_gene: TRBJ2-2
v_gene: TRBV11-3
len: 15
d_gene: .
abundance: many
CDR3aa: CASSLSGTNTGELFF
CDR3nt: TGTGCCAGCAGCTTATCCGGCACAAACACCGGGGAGCTGTTTTTT

j_gene: TRBJ1-2
v_gene: TRBV19
len: 12
d_gene: TRBD1
abundance: many
CDR3aa: CASMTGTYGYTF
CDR3nt: TGTGCCAGTATGACAGGGACCTATGGCTACACCTTC

j_gene: TRBJ2-7
v_gene: TRBV5-1
len: 14
d_gene: .
abundance: many
CDR3aa: CASSFAQEAYEQYF
CDR3nt: TGCGCCAGCAGCTTTGCGCAGGAGGCCTACGAGCAGTACTTC

j_gene: TRBJ1-6
v_gene: TRBV6-5
len: 14
d_gene: .
abundance: many
CDR3aa: CASSYSIRSLTLHF
CDR3nt: TGTGCCAGCAGTTACTCGATAAGGAGTCTAACCCTCCACTTT

j_gene: TRBJ2-3
v_gene: TRBV10-3
len: 17
d_gene: TRBD2
abundance: many
CDR3aa: CAISPSGGLPSTDTQYF
CDR3nt: TGTGCCATCAGTCCTAGCGGGGGACTCCCTAGCACAGATACGCAGTATTTT

j_gene: TRBJ1-2
v_gene: TRBV20-1
len: 17
d_gene: TRBD1
abundance: many
CDR3aa: CSARAQTGNPLYYGYTF
CDR3nt: TGCAGTGCTAGAGCCCAGACAGGGAACCCCCTTTACTATGGCTACACCTTC

j_gene: TRBJ2-2
v_gene: TRBV12-3/TRBV12-4
len: 16
d_gene: .
abundance: many
CDR3aa: CASSSSIGYQGGELFF
CDR3nt: TGTGCCAGCAGTTCCAGTATCGGGTATCAAGGCGGGGAGCTGTTTTTT

j_gene: TRBJ2-6
v_gene: TRBV4-1
len: 14
d_gene: .
abundance: many
CDR3aa: CAVAHSSGANVLTF
CDR3nt: TGCGCCGTCGCCCATTCCTCTGGGGCCAACGTCCTGACTTTC

j_gene: TRBJ1-2
v_gene: TRBV5-1
len: 14
d_gene: TRBD1
abundance: many
CDR3aa: CASSAGQAAYGYTF
CDR3nt: TGCGCCAGCAGCGCGGGACAGGCCGCCTATGGCTACACCTTC

j_gene: TRBJ2-7
v_gene: TRBV5-1
len: 14
d_gene: .
abundance: .
CDR3aa: CASKFISEPYEQYF
CDR3nt: TGCGCCAGCAAATTTATCTCCGAACCCTACGAGCAGTACTTC

j_gene: TRBJ2-3
v_gene: TRBV20-1
len: 15
d_gene: TRBD2
abundance: many
CDR3aa: CSARALAGGLMGQYF
CDR3nt: TGCAGTGCTAGAGCTCTAGCGGGGGGGCTAATGGGGCAGTATTTT

j_gene: TRBJ2-7
v_gene: TRBV3-1
len: 15
d_gene: .
abundance: many
CDR3aa: CASSQDVGPPNEQYF
CDR3nt: TGTGCCAGCAGCCAAGACGTAGGGCCCCCCAACGAGCAGTACTTC

j_gene: TRBJ2-3
v_gene: TRBV7-9
len: 12
d_gene: .
abundance: .
CDR3aa: CASSFLTDTQYF
CDR3nt: TGTGCCAGCAGCTTCCTCACAGATACGCAGTATTTT

j_gene: TRBJ2-5
v_gene: TRBV20-1
len: 17
d_gene: TRBD1
abundance: many
CDR3aa: CSASHPPDRGPKETQYF
CDR3nt: TGCAGTGCTAGCCACCCCCCGGACAGGGGGCCGAAAGAGACCCAGTACTTC

j_gene: TRBJ1-5
v_gene: TRBV5-5
len: 16
d_gene: TRBD1
abundance: many
CDR3aa: CASSLSQGALYQPQHF
CDR3nt: TGTGCCAGCAGCTTGTCGCAGGGGGCATTATATCAGCCCCAGCATTTT

j_gene: TRBJ1-6
v_gene: TRBV10-2
len: 15
d_gene: .
abundance: many
CDR3aa: CASGGRGAATRYLHF
CDR3nt: TGCGCCAGCGGGGGGCGTGGGGCTGCTACCAGATACCTCCACTTT

j_gene: TRBJ2-3
v_gene: TRBV5-1
len: 17
d_gene: TRBD2
abundance: .
CDR3aa: CASSTPGLADYTDTQYF
CDR3nt: TGCGCCAGCAGCACGCCGGGACTAGCGGACTACACAGATACGCAGTATTTT

j_gene: TRBJ1-2
v_gene: TRBV25-1
len: 17
d_gene: TRBD1
abundance: many
CDR3aa: CASSDYGQGSRDYGYTF
CDR3nt: TGTGCCAGCAGTGATTACGGACAGGGCAGTCGGGACTATGGCTACACCTTC

j_gene: TRBJ2-1
v_gene: TRBV20-1
len: 15
d_gene: TRBD1
abundance: few
CDR3aa: CSARRQGARYNEQFF
CDR3nt: TGCAGTGCTAGACGGCAGGGGGCGAGGTACAATGAGCAGTTCTTC

j_gene: TRBJ2-7
v_gene: TRBV7-2
len: 15
d_gene: TRBD2
abundance: many
CDR3aa: CASRASGTRSYEQYF
CDR3nt: TGTGCCAGCAGAGCCTCCGGGACTAGGTCCTACGAGCAGTACTTC

j_gene: TRBJ1-5
v_gene: TRBV4-1
len: 17
d_gene: .
abundance: many
CDR3aa: CASSQTIRLVSNQPQHF
CDR3nt: TGCGCCAGCAGCCAGACTATCCGACTCGTCAGCAATCAGCCCCAGCATTTT

j_gene: TRBJ1-1
v_gene: TRBV5-1
len: 15
d_gene: .
abundance: many
CDR3aa: CASSLGGRLNTEAFF
CDR3nt: TGCGCCAGCAGCTTGGGTGGCAGGTTGAACACTGAAGCTTTCTTT

j_gene: TRBJ1-3
v_gene: TRBV4-3
len: 16
d_gene: TRBD1
abundance: many
CDR3aa: CASSQLGQISGNTIYF
CDR3nt: TGCGCCAGCAGCCAATTGGGACAGATCTCTGGAAACACCATATATTTT

j_gene: TRBJ2-1
v_gene: TRBV20-1
len: 14
d_gene: .
abundance: many
CDR3aa: CSASYSGQYNEQFF
CDR3nt: TGCAGTGCTAGTTATTCGGGGCAATACAATGAGCAGTTCTTC

j_gene: TRBJ2-7
v_gene: TRBV10-3
len: 14
d_gene: TRBD1
abundance: many
CDR3aa: CAISDTGVYNEQYF
CDR3nt: TGTGCCATCAGTGATACAGGGGTTTACAACGAGCAGTACTTC

j_gene: TRBJ2-1
v_gene: TRBV9
len: 16
d_gene: .
abundance: many
CDR3aa: CASSHHIGGEYNEQFF
CDR3nt: TGTGCCAGCAGCCACCACATTGGTGGGGAATACAATGAGCAGTTCTTC

j_gene: TRBJ2-5
v_gene: TRBV7-2
len: 16
d_gene: TRBD2
abundance: many
CDR3aa: CASSLKTSGGGQTQYF
CDR3nt: TGTGCCAGCAGCTTGAAGACTAGCGGGGGAGGACAGACCCAGTACTTC

j_gene: TRBJ2-1
v_gene: TRBV11-2
len: 16
d_gene: TRBD2
abundance: many
CDR3aa: CASSRPGGSSYNEQFF
CDR3nt: TGTGCCAGCAGCCGCCCGGGGGGTAGCTCCTACAATGAGCAGTTCTTC

j_gene: TRBJ1-2
v_gene: TRBV7-9
len: 15
d_gene: .
abundance: many
CDR3aa: CASSRSERADYGYTF
CDR3nt: TGTGCCAGCAGCCGCTCAGAAAGGGCTGACTATGGCTACACCTTC

j_gene: TRBJ1-1
v_gene: TRBV7-2
len: 15
d_gene: .
abundance: many
CDR3aa: CASSPSGVSGTEAFF
CDR3nt: TGTGCCAGCAGCCCGTCAGGGGTTTCGGGGACTGAAGCTTTCTTT

j_gene: TRBJ2-7
v_gene: TRBV9
len: 14
d_gene: .
abundance: many
CDR3aa: CASSVADSSYEQYF
CDR3nt: TGTGCCAGCAGCGTTGCGGACAGCTCCTACGAGCAGTACTTC

j_gene: TRBJ2-3
v_gene: TRBV29-1
len: 13
d_gene: TRBD2
abundance: many
CDR3aa: CSVEGGSTDTQYF
CDR3nt: TGCAGCGTTGAGGGGGGGAGCACAGATACGCAGTATTTT

j_gene: TRBJ2-1
v_gene: TRBV7-2
len: 13
d_gene: TRBD2
abundance: many
CDR3aa: CASSSRQVGRAFF
CDR3nt: TGTGCCAGCAGCTCCAGACAAGTCGGGAGGGCGTTCTTC

j_gene: TRBJ2-5
v_gene: TRBV4-2
len: 14
d_gene: .
abundance: many
CDR3aa: CASSPSEGRETQYF
CDR3nt: TGTGCCAGCAGCCCTAGCGAGGGGAGAGAGACCCAGTACTTC

j_gene: TRBJ2-7
v_gene: TRBV29-1
len: 12
d_gene: .
abundance: many
CDR3aa: CSVDLGFGEQYF
CDR3nt: TGCAGCGTTGATCTGGGGTTTGGCGAGCAGTACTTC